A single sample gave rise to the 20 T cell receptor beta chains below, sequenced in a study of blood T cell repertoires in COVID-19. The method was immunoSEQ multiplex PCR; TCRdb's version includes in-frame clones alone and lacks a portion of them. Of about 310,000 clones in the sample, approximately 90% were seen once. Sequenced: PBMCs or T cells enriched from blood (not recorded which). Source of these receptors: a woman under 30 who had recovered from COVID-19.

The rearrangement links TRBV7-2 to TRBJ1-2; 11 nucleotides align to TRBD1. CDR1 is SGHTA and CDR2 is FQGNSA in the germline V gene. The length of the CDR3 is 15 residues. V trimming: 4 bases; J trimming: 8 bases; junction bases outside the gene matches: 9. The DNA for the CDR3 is TGTGCCAGCAGCTCGGGGACAGGGGGGAGTAGAGGCTACACCTTC. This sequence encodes CASSSGTGGSRGYTF.

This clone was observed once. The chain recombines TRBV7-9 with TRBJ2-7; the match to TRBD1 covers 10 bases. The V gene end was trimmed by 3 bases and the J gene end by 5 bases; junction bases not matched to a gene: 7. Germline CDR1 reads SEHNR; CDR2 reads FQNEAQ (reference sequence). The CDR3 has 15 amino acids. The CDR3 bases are TGTGCCAGCAGCTTCCATGGGGACAGGGGCCACGAGCAGTACTTC. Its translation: CASSFHGDRGHEQYF.

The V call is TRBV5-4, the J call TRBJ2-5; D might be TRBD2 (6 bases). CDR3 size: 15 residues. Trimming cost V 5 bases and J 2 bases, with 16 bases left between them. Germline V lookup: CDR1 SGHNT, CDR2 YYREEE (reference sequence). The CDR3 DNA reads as TGTGCCAGCAGATCTGCCGGGACTGTACAAGAGACCCAGTACTTC. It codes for CASRSAGTVQETQYF.

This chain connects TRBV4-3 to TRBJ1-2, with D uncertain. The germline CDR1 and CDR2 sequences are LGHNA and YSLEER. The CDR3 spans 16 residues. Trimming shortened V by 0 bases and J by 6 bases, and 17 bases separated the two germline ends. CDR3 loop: CASSQEGPGLNDGYTF. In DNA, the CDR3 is TGCGCCAGCAGCCAAGAAGGTCCGGGATTGAACGATGGCTACACCTTC.

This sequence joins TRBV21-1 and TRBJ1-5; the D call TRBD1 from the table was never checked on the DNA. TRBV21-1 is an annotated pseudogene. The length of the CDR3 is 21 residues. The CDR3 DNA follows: TGTGCCAGCAGCTTAAATACCCCCGGGACAGGGATTACCAGCCCCAATCAGCCCCAGCATTTT. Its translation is CASSLNTPGTGITSPNQPQHF.

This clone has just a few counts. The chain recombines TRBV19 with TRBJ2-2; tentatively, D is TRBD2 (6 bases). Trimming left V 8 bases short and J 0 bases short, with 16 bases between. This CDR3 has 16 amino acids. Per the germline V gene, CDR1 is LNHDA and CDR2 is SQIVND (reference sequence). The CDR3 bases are TGTGCCAGTCGCCAAGCGGGCCAGGCGAACACCGGGGAGCTGTTTTTT. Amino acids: CASRQAGQANTGELFF.

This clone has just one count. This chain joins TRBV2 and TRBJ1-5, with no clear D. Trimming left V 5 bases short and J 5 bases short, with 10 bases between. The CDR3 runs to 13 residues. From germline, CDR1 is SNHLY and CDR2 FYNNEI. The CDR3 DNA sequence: TGTGCCAGCAGTCTCCAAGAGGATCAGCCCCAGCATTTT. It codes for CASSLQEDQPQHF.

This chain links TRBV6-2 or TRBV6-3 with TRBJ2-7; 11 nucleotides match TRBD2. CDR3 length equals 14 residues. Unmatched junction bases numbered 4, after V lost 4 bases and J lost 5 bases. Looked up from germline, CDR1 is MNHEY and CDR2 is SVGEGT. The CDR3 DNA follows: TGTGCCAGCAGTTTGACTAGCGGGATCAACGAGCAGTACTTC. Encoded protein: CASSLTSGINEQYF.

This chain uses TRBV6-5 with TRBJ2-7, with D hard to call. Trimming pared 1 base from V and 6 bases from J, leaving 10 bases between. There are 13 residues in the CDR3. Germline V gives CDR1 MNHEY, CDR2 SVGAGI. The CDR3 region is CASSYYGSSEQYF. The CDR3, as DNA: TGTGCCAGCAGTTACTATGGCAGTTCCGAGCAGTACTTC.

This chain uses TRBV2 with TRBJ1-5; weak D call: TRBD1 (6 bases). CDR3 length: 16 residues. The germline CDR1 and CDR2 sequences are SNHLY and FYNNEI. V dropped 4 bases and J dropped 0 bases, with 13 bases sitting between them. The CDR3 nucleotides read TGTGCCAGCAGTGGGGAGACAGGAGTTAGCAATCAGCCCCAGCATTTT. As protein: CASSGETGVSNQPQHF.

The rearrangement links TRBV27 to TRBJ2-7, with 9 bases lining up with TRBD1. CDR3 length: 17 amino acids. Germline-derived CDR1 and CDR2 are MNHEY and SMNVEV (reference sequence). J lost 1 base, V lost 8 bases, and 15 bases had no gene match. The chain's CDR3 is CASGRDREFEASYEQYF. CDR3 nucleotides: TGTGCCAGCGGCCGGGACAGGGAATTTGAAGCGTCCTACGAGCAGTACTTC.

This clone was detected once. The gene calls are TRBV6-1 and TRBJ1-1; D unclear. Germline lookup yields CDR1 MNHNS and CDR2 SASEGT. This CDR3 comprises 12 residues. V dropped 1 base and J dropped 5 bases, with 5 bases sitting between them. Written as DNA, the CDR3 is TGTGCCAGCAGTGAAGGGAGAACTGAAGCTTTCTTT. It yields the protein CASSEGRTEAFF.

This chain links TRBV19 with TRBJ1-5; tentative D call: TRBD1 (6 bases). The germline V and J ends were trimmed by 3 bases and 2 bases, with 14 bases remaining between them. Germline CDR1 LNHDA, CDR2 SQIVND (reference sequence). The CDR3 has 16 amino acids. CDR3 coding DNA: TGTGCCAGTAGTATTTCGGCAGGGGAAGGCAATCAGCCCCAGCATTTT. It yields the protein CASSISAGEGNQPQHF.

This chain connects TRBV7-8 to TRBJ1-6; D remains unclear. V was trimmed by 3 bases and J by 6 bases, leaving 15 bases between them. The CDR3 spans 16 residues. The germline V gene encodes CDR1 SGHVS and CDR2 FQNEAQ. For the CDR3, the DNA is TGTGCCAGCAGCTTGGGGAGTTCCGGAACTAATTCACCCCTCCACTTT. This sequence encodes CASSLGSSGTNSPLHF.

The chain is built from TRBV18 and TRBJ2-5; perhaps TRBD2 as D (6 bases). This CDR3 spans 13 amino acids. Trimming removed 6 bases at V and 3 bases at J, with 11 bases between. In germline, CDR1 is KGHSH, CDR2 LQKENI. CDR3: CASSRIAEETQYF. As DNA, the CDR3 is TGTGCCAGCTCCCGCATAGCGGAAGAGACCCAGTACTTC.

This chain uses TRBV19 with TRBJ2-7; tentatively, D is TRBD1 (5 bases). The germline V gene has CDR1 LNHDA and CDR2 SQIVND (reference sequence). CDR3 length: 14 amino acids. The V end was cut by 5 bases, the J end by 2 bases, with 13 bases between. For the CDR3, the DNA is TGTGCCAGTAGTCAGGGAAGAAGCACCTACGAGCAGTACTTC. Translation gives CASSQGRSTYEQYF. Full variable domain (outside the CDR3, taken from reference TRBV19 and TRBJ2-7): DGGITQSPKYLFRKEGQNVTLSCEQNLNHDAMYWYRQDPGQGLRLIYYSQIVNDFQKGDIAEGYSVSREKKESFPLTVTSAQKNPTAFYLCASSQGRSTYEQYFGPGTRLTVT.

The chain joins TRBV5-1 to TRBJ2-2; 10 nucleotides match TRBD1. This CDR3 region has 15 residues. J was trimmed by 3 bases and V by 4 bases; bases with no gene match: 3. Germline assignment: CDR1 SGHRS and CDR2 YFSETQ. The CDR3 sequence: CASSAGQGYTGELFF. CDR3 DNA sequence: TGCGCCAGCAGCGCGGGACAGGGGTACACCGGGGAGCTGTTTTTT.

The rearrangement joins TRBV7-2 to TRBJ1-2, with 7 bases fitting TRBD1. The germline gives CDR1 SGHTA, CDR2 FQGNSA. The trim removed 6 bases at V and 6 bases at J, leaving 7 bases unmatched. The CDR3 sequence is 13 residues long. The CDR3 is CASSSQGRNGYTF. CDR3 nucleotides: TGTGCCAGCAGTTCACAGGGGAGGAATGGCTACACCTTC.

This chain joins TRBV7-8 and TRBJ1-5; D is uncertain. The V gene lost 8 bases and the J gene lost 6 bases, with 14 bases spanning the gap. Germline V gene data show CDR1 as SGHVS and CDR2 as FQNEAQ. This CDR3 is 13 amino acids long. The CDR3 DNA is TGTGCCAGCGGCTACGGTTTGTCTCAGCCCCAGCATTTT. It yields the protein CASGYGLSQPQHF.

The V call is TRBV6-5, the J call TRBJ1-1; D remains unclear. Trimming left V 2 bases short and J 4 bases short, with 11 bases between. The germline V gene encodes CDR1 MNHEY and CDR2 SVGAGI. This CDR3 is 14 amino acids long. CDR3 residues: CASSYQSTGTEAFF. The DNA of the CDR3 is TGTGCCAGCAGTTACCAATCGACTGGCACTGAAGCTTTCTTT.